This TCR beta chain originates from a study of CD8+CD57+ T cells in acquired aplastic anemia. Study information: DNA recovered from sorted CD4+ and CD8+ cells had a mean of approximately 3.2 ug.

The CDR3 contains 13 residues. V was clipped by 5 bases and J by 5 bases, with 12 bases between them. Ten or more counts support this clonotype. Its antigen is as yet unknown. Whole-study findings and limits: Overlap between patients and controls comprised twenty-nine CD8+ CDR3 sequences. No significant difference in CD8+ Simpson's diversity was found between patients and controls.

For CDR3 and TCR beta VDJ profiling, genomic DNA was the template used. TCRdb used MiXCR to reprocess the reads, holding one entry per CDR3 protein. Seen here are about 160,000 distinct CDR3 sequences, more than 45% observed once, and the top ten hold about 2.9%. By flow cytometry, patients selected for sequencing had shown an expansion of CD8+CD57+ cells. This clonotype originated in a human donor with aplastic anemia. Sequencing was carried out using sorted CD4+, CD8+, or CD8+CD57+ T cells (not recorded which) from PBMCs. The rearrangement uses TRBV12-3 or TRBV12-4 and TRBJ2-5; maybe TRBD2 (6 bases). The CDR3 loop reads CASSPSEGETQYF. The CDR3 coding sequence is TGTGCCAGCAGTCCTTCGGAGGGGGAGACCCAGTACTTC.